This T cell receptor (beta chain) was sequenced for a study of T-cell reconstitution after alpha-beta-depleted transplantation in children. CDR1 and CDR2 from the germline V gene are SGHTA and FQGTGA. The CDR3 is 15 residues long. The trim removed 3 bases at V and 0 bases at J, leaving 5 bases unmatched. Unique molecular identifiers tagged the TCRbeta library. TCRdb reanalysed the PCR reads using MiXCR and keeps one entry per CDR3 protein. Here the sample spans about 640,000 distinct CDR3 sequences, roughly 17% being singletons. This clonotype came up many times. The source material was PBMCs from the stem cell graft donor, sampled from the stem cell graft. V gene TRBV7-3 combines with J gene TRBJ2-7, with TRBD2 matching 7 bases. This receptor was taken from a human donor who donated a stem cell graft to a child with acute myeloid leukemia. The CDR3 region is CASSLLAESSYEQYF. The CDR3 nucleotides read TGTGCCAGCAGCTTGCTAGCGGAAAGCTCCTACGAGCAGTACTTC.